This TCR beta chain is from a study of blood T cell repertoires in COVID-19. As for the study in general: Some COVID-19 samples were acute and others convalescent; all came from the United States, Italy and Spain.

In the authors' workflow: Cell counts per sample came from amplifying reference gene primers. Produced via immunoSEQ multiplex PCR; TCRdb's table is partial and in-frame only. The DNA gave D and trimming, while V, J and clone size come from that table. The repertoire includes 250,000 to 300,000 clones, more than 70% of them detected once, and approximately 6% sits in the top ten. Germline CDR1 reads SGHKS; CDR2 reads YYEKEE (reference sequence). V lost 1 base and J lost 4, with 10 bases in between. This CDR3 contains 14 residues. Sequencing input: peripheral blood. The chain joins TRBV5-5 to TRBJ2-3; D may be TRBD2 (5 bases). This TCR was sampled from a man at least 80 years old with acute or convalescent COVID-19. CDR3 region: CASSLLAVPDTQYF. The CDR3 coding sequence is TGTGCCAGCAGCTTGCTAGCTGTCCCAGATACGCAGTATTTT.